The clone carrying this T cell receptor (beta chain) was seen only a few times. The sample comes from a study of T-cell memory formation after mild COVID-19. V dropped 3 bases and J dropped 1; count of bases not matched to a gene: 3. This CDR3 contains 15 residues. Germline V gives CDR1 SEHNR, CDR2 FQNEAQ (reference sequence). TCRdb processed the 5' RACE reads anew with MiXCR; each CDR3 protein has one entry. There are approximately 200,000 distinct CDR3 sequences in the sample; 16% occur only once, and under 2.5% lies in the top ten. The rearrangement links TRBV7-9 to TRBJ1-2, with 9 bases identical to TRBD1. Input material: PBMCs or a T cell subset sorted from them (not recorded which). The TCR was taken from an adult woman who had mild COVID-19 (a few samples of this study predate the infection). Cell type and time point are not known. The CDR3 loop is CASSLGQGINYGYTF. The CDR3 bases are TGTGCCAGCAGCTTGGGACAGGGAATTAACTATGGCTACACCTTC. Combining the CDR3 with reference TRBV7-9 and TRBJ1-2 gives the whole variable domain DTGVSQNPRHKITKRGQNVTFRCDPISEHNRLYWYRQTLGQGPEFLTYFQNEAQLEKSRLLSDRFSAERPKGSFSTLEIQRTEQGDSAMYLCASSLGQGINYGYTFGSGTRLTVV.